The clone carrying this T cell receptor beta chain has only one observation. Per the original methods: Reference gene primers were amplified, and this amplification served to estimate nucleated cell counts. TCRdb's table, derived via immunoSEQ multiplex PCR, lists solely in-frame clones and lacks some. The DNA gave D and trimming, while V, J and clone size come from that table. The repertoire includes fewer than 150,000 clones, 75% to 85% of them detected once, and over 15% sits in the top ten. The CDR3 totals 16 residues. With 3 bases clipped from V and 4 bases from J, the junction kept 4 bases outside the gene matches. Germline CDR1 reads SGHRS; CDR2 reads YFSETQ. This specimen comes from a study of blood T cell repertoires in COVID-19. Study context: COVID-19 samples from acute and convalescent phases originated in the United States, Italy and Spain. PBMCs, B-cell-depleted T cells, or T cells were the source of the cDNA or gDNA that made up the material.

V gene TRBV5-1 combines with J gene TRBJ2-3; 14 bases agree with TRBD2. The receptor was derived from a man older than 75 with acute or convalescent COVID-19. Sequenced input: peripheral blood. CDR3 loop: CASSSMTSGGADTQYF. For the CDR3, the DNA is TGCGCCAGCAGCTCCATGACTAGCGGGGGGGCAGATACGCAGTATTTT.